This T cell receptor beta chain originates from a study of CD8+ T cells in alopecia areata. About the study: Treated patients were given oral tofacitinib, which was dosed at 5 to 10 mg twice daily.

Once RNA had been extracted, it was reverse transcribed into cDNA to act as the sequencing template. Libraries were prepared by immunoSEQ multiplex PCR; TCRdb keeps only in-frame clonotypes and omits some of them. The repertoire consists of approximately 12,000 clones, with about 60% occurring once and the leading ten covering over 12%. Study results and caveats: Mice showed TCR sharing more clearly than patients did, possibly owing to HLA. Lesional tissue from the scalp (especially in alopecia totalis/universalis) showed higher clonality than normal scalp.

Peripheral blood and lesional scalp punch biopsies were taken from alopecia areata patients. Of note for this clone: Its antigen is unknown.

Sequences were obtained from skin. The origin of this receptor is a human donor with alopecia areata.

The CDR3 coding sequence is TGCAGCGTTGAAGATGAGGGGACCGATGGCTACACCTTC. It encodes CSVEDEGTDGYTF. This chain links TRBV29-1 with TRBJ1-2; weak D call: TRBD1 (5 bases). Trimming took off 0 bases at V and 6 bases at J, with 11 bases between the two ends. The CDR3 is 13 amino acids. CDR1 is SQVTM and CDR2 is ANQGSEA in the germline V gene.